The clone carrying this TCR beta chain is a singleton in its sample. This record belongs to a study of blood T cell repertoires in COVID-19. About the study: Some COVID-19 samples were acute and others convalescent; all came from the United States, Italy and Spain.

Enrolled through a virtual design, the participants were between roughly 18 and 100 years of age and came from some 26 US areas. Cohorts were based on clinical histories the participants reported. The CDR3 consists of 13 residues. Losses at the gene ends were 4 bases for V and 7 bases for J; bases not matched to a gene: 6. Per the germline V gene, CDR1 is MNHEY and CDR2 is SVGEGT. TCRdb keeps only in-frame clones here, not all; method: immunoSEQ multiplex PCR. In the table there are approximately 290,000 clones, around 90% of which are singletons. The rearrangement links TRBV6-2 or TRBV6-3 to TRBJ2-7, with 8 bases aligning to TRBD2. The TCR originated in a woman in her 30s who had recovered from COVID-19. The sample consisted of PBMCs or T cells enriched from blood (not recorded which). The CDR3 protein is CASSFLLAEEQYF. For the CDR3, the DNA is TGTGCCAGCAGTTTCCTACTAGCGGAAGAGCAGTACTTC.